Below, 10 T cell receptor beta chains from the same sample are listed, as sequenced in a study of blood T cell repertoires in COVID-19. Only in-frame clones appear in the TCRdb table, and some are missing; sequencing was by immunoSEQ multiplex PCR. The table lists 150,000 to 200,000 clones, nearly 80% of them singletons. Sequenced sample: peripheral blood. The receptors originated from a woman older than 75 with acute or convalescent COVID-19.

This rearrangement joins TRBV15 to TRBJ2-7; TRBD1 matches 9 bases. The CDR3 loop spans 14 amino acids. Germline V gene sequence: CDR1 LNHNV, CDR2 YYDKDF (reference sequence). Trimming removed 5 bases from V and 2 bases from J; junction bases left unmatched: 4. The CDR3 here is CATSSRTGAYEQYF. The CDR3 DNA follows: TGTGCCACCAGCTCCCGGACAGGGGCCTACGAGCAGTACTTC.

The chain employs TRBV5-1 and TRBJ2-5; D gene ambiguous. V gave up 0 bases and J gave up 5 bases, with 17 bases separating them. The CDR3 length is 16 residues. CDR1 and CDR2 (germline): SGHRS, YFSETQ. In DNA form, the CDR3 reads TGCGCCAGCAGCTTGGCCGTCAGCGCCCTTGCGGAGACCCAGTACTTC. Encoded protein: CASSLAVSALAETQYF.

The chain has TRBV18 and TRBJ1-1, with no clear D. CDR1 and CDR2 (germline): KGHSH, LQKENI. The length of the CDR3 is 15 residues. V gave up 0 bases and J gave up 0 bases, with 8 bases separating them. The CDR3 region has the DNA TGTGCCAGCTCACCACCGACCAGGTTGAACACTGAAGCTTTCTTT. Its protein is CASSPPTRLNTEAFF.

The rearrangement uses TRBV3-1 (or the pseudogene TRBV3-2) and TRBJ1-4, with 9 bases aligning to TRBD1. The CDR3 has 13 residues. Losses at the gene ends were 7 bases for V and 8 bases for J; bases not matched to a gene: 5. The germline CDR1 and CDR2 sequences are LGHDT and YNNKEL (reference sequence). The chain's CDR3 is CASTNRGLEKLFF. CDR3 nucleotides: TGTGCCAGCACCAACAGGGGGCTGGAAAAACTGTTTTTT.

The chain links TRBV7-6 to TRBJ1-6; D call uncertain. Looked up from germline, CDR1 is SGHVS and CDR2 is FNYEAQ. The CDR3 contains 14 residues. The V end lost 1 base, the J end lost 4 bases, and 5 bases lay between the germline ends. The DNA for the CDR3 is TGTGCCAGCAGCTTAGTCAGATATAATTCACCCCTCCACTTT. Amino acids: CASSLVRYNSPLHF.

The CDR3 DNA sequence: TGTGCCAGCAGCTTAAAAGGGGGATGGACTGAAGCTTTCTTT. Translating it yields CASSLKGGWTEAFF. V is TRBV7-2 and J is TRBJ1-1, with a tentative D call TRBD1 (6 bases). Trimming took 2 bases from V and 5 from J, leaving 12 bases between them. The CDR3 length is 14 residues. In germline, CDR1 is SGHTA, CDR2 FQGNSA.

This chain joins TRBV28 and TRBJ2-7, with 8 bases fitting TRBD1. The J segment lost 3 bases and the V segment lost 4 bases, leaving 11 bases of the junction unmatched. The CDR3 is 16 amino acids. Per the germline V gene, CDR1 is MDHEN and CDR2 is SYDVKM. The CDR3 nucleotides are TGTGCCAGCAGTTCGACAGGGGACCCCTTCCGCTACGAGCAGTACTTC. Amino acid sequence: CASSSTGDPFRYEQYF.

The V gene is TRBV28, the J gene TRBJ1-5, with 7 bases matching TRBD1. V dropped 2 bases and J dropped 6; count of bases not matched to a gene: 7. The CDR3 spans 15 residues. Germline V gene data show CDR1 as MDHEN and CDR2 as SYDVKM. CDR3 sequence (DNA): TGTGCCAGCAGTTTAATACAGGGGATGGGTCAGCCCCAGCATTTT. Its translation: CASSLIQGMGQPQHF.

In DNA form, the CDR3 reads TGTGCCAGCAGCCTGGACTGGCCTAGCACAGATACGCAGTATTTT. The encoded protein is CASSLDWPSTDTQYF. V and J are TRBV7-2 and TRBJ2-3, with D maybe TRBD2 (5 bases). CDR1 SGHTA and CDR2 FQGNSA come from the germline V gene. This CDR3 spans 15 amino acids. Trimming left V 5 bases short and J 0 bases short, with 12 bases between. The entire variable domain, with the rest obtained from reference TRBV7-2 and TRBJ2-3, is as follows: GAGVSQSPSNKVTEKGKDVELRCDPISGHTALYWYRQSLGQGLEFLIYFQGNSAPDKSGLPSDRFSAERTGGSVSTLTIQRTQQEDSAVYLCASSLDWPSTDTQYFGPGTRLTVL.

CDR3 nucleotides: TGTGCCAGCACTGGGCCTACAGACTATGGCTACACCTTC. As protein: CASTGPTDYGYTF. The chain employs TRBV5-4 and TRBJ1-2; D unresolved. The germline V gene has CDR1 SGHNT and CDR2 YYREEE (reference sequence). The CDR3 consists of 13 residues. V lost 6 bases and J 3 bases, leaving 12 bases between the germline ends.